The rows below give T cell receptor beta chains drawn from one sample of a study of cytomegalovirus exposure and HLA in healthy donors. Libraries were prepared by immunoSEQ multiplex PCR; TCRdb keeps only in-frame clonotypes and omits some of them. Of about 160,000 clones detected, approximately 86% appear once; the ten largest clones hold approximately 2.4%. The sample taken for sequencing was PBMCs. The receptors originated from a young woman in good health and CMV-seronegative. The CDR3 runs from the conserved cysteine through the conserved F or W. D genes are given only for firm matches. Size is omitted from some rows. Given values are once, few, many or a class for expanded clones.

-	14	-	TRBV2	TRBJ1-4	CASSARSTNEKLFF	TGTGCCAGCAGTGCCAGGTCAACTAATGAAAAACTGTTTTTT
-	16	-	TRBV25-1	TRBJ2-7	CASREGPSGGSYEQYF	TGTGCCAGCAGGGAGGGCCCTAGTGGTGGTTCCTACGAGCAGTACTTC
-	14	-	TRBV4-3	TRBJ2-7	CASSQERSVFEQYF	TGCGCCAGCAGCCAAGAACGGTCGGTGTTCGAGCAGTACTTC
-	14	TRBD1	TRBV9	TRBJ1-1	CASSSRTGHTEAFF	TGTGCCAGCAGCTCACGGACAGGGCACACTGAAGCTTTCTTT
-	17	TRBD1	TRBV6-4	TRBJ2-1	CASSDSGTGTPYNEQFF	TGTGCCAGCAGTGACTCCGGGACAGGAACCCCCTACAATGAGCAGTTCTTC
-	15	TRBD2	TRBV7-3	TRBJ2-3	CASSSTGGLTDTQYF	TGTGCCAGCAGCTCCACGGGGGGGTTGACAGATACGCAGTATTTT
-	13	-	TRBV6-6	TRBJ2-2	CASSSSGGGELFF	-
-	13	-	TRBV11-2	TRBJ1-1	CASSHGLNTEAFF	TGTGCCAGCAGCCATGGCCTGAACACTGAAGCTTTCTTT
-	12	TRBD1	TRBV14	TRBJ2-3	CASSPGGGTQYF	TGTGCCAGCAGCCCAGGGGGCGGTACGCAGTATTTT
-	16	TRBD1	TRBV18	TRBJ2-6	CASSRGQQSGANVLTF	TGTGCCAGCTCCCGGGGACAGCAGTCTGGGGCCAACGTCCTGACTTTC
-	15	-	TRBV28	TRBJ1-2	CASSLGGAGDYGYTF	TGTGCCAGCAGTTTAGGTGGGGCCGGCGACTATGGCTACACCTTC
-	15	-	TRBV2	TRBJ2-6	CASRTGEGGANVLTF	TGTGCCAGCAGGACAGGGGAGGGTGGGGCCAACGTCCTGACTTTC
-	15	TRBD1	TRBV7-9	TRBJ1-2	CASSLADRGMDGYTF	TGTGCCAGCAGCTTAGCGGACAGGGGAATGGATGGCTACACCTTC
-	12	-	TRBV5-1	TRBJ2-3	CASSRDTDTQYF	TGCGCCAGCAGTCGCGACACAGATACGCAGTATTTT
-	13	-	TRBV6-1	TRBJ1-1	CASSNTGSTEAFF	TGTGCCAGCAGTAATACCGGGAGCACTGAAGCTTTCTTT
-	15	-	TRBV7-9	TRBJ1-1	CASSKGGASDTEAFF	TGTGCCAGCAGCAAGGGGGGGGCCTCGGACACTGAAGCTTTCTTT
few	11	TRBD1	TRBV10-3	TRBJ1-1	CATSGQTEAFF	TGTGCCACCTCGGGACAGACTGAAGCTTTCTTT
once	13	-	TRBV6-5	TRBJ1-2	CASGGVPNYGYTF	TGTGCCAGCGGGGGGGTCCCTAACTATGGCTACACCTTC
-	13	-	TRBV7-9	TRBJ2-7	CASSTAAFAEQYF	TGTGCCAGCAGCACAGCGGCCTTTGCCGAGCAGTACTTC
-	14	-	TRBV4-2	TRBJ2-2	CASAGTLNTGELFF	TGTGCCAGCGCCGGGACACTAAACACCGGGGAGCTGTTTTTT
-	13	TRBD1	TRBV6-5	TRBJ2-6	CASSRQGPNVLTF	TGTGCCAGCAGTCGACAGGGTCCCAACGTCCTGACTTTC
once	17	TRBD1	TRBV5-6	TRBJ2-2	CASSFRDRASNTGELFF	TGTGCCAGCAGCTTCCGGGACAGGGCCTCTAACACCGGGGAGCTGTTTTTT
-	14	TRBD2	TRBV10-3	TRBJ2-1	CAISTGLYHNEQFF	TGTGCCATCAGTACGGGACTATACCACAATGAGCAGTTCTTC
-	14	-	TRBV5-1	TRBJ1-5	CASSSGGGDQPQHF	TGCGCCAGCAGCTCCGGGGGGGGCGATCAGCCCCAGCATTTT
-	17	-	TRBV19	TRBJ1-5	CASSLTSTVNSNQPQHF	TGTGCCAGTAGTTTAACCTCGACAGTTAATAGCAATCAGCCCCAGCATTTT
few	15	TRBD1	TRBV7-9	TRBJ1-2	CASSPTGGAAGGYTF	TGTGCCAGCAGCCCGACAGGGGGCGCGGCCGGTGGCTACACCTTC
-	16	TRBD1	TRBV5-1	TRBJ1-6	CASSTGASIINSPLHF	TGCGCCAGCAGCACAGGGGCCAGCATCATCAATTCACCCCTCCACTTT
once	13	-	TRBV9	TRBJ2-2	CASGRPDSGELFF	TGTGCCAGCGGCCGACCGGACAGCGGGGAGCTGTTTTTT
-	14	-	TRBV7-9	TRBJ1-6	CASSSDSRDSPLHF	TGTGCCAGCAGCTCTGACAGCAGGGATTCACCCCTCCACTTT
-	13	TRBD1	TRBV10-3	TRBJ1-2	CAISDEGGSGYTF	TGTGCCATCAGTGATGAAGGGGGCTCGGGCTACACCTTC
-	15	-	TRBV4-3	TRBJ1-5	CASSQERGSNQPQHF	TGCGCCAGCAGCCAAGAACGGGGTAGCAATCAGCCCCAGCATTTT
-	12	-	TRBV2	TRBJ1-4	CASRYLNEKLFF	TGTGCCAGCAGGTACTTGAATGAAAAACTGTTTTTT
-	13	TRBD1	TRBV2	TRBJ1-5	CASSDRGNQPQHF	TGTGCCAGCTCTGACAGGGGCAATCAGCCCCAGCATTTT
-	12	TRBD1	TRBV2	TRBJ2-7	CASRDRGLEQYF	TGTGCCAGCAGGGACAGGGGCCTCGAGCAGTACTTC
-	16	TRBD1	TRBV7-6	TRBJ2-3	CASSPRQGIGTDTQYF	TGTGCCAGCAGCCCCCGACAGGGTATTGGCACAGATACGCAGTATTTT
-	16	TRBD1	TRBV9	TRBJ2-2	CASSNGGTGGTGELFF	TGTGCCAGCAGCAACGGCGGGACAGGGGGCACCGGGGAGCTGTTTTTT
-	18	TRBD2	TRBV29-1	TRBJ2-7	CSVEAPDMASGGTYEQYF	TGCAGCGTTGAAGCCCCCGACATGGCTAGCGGGGGGACCTACGAGCAGTACTTC
-	14	-	TRBV6-6	TRBJ2-7	CASRRQATLNEQYF	TGTGCCAGCAGGAGACAGGCGACCCTTAACGAGCAGTACTTC
-	16	TRBD2	TRBV7-8	TRBJ2-1	CASSLEPSGSRLEQFF	TGTGCCAGCAGCTTAGAGCCTAGCGGGAGTCGGCTTGAGCAGTTCTTC
once	15	TRBD1	TRBV7-2	TRBJ2-7	CASSSQRAGGNEQYF	TGTGCCAGCAGCTCGCAACGGGCAGGGGGTAACGAGCAGTACTTC
few	14	TRBD1	TRBV13	TRBJ2-7	CASSLTGQGFEQYF	TGTGCCAGCAGCTTAACGGGACAGGGGTTCGAGCAGTACTTC
-	14	TRBD1	TRBV7-2	TRBJ2-7	CASSLLGTDTEQYF	TGTGCCAGCAGCTTACTTGGGACAGATACCGAGCAGTACTTC
many	14	-	TRBV7-6	TRBJ1-3	CASSPGLLTNTIYF	TGTGCCAGCAGTCCGGGACTTTTAACGAACACCATATATTTT
few	13	TRBD2	TRBV5-4	TRBJ2-4	CASSVRGEGIQYF	TGTGCCAGCAGCGTTCGGGGGGAAGGTATTCAGTACTTC
-	12	-	TRBV2	TRBJ2-3	CASTEGPDTQYF	TGTGCCAGCACCGAGGGCCCAGATACGCAGTATTTT
-	13	-	TRBV25-1	TRBJ1-1	CASRDSGNTEAFF	TGTGCCAGCAGGGACAGTGGGAACACTGAAGCTTTCTTT
-	18	TRBD1	TRBV10-2	TRBJ1-6	CASSDREQGYSYNSPLHF	TGCGCCAGCAGTGATCGTGAACAGGGGTACTCCTATAATTCACCCCTCCACTTT
-	11	-	TRBV30	TRBJ2-7	CAWSNRYEQYF	TGTGCCTGGAGTAATAGATACGAGCAGTACTTC
-	13	TRBD1	TRBV6-6	TRBJ1-2	CAGTAATHFGYTF	TGTGCCGGGACAGCCGCGACCCATTTTGGCTACACCTTC
-	12	TRBD1	TRBV5-4	TRBJ1-2	CASSFGTGGYTF	TGTGCCAGCAGCTTCGGGACAGGTGGCTACACCTTC
-	14	TRBD1	TRBV7-6	TRBJ1-2	CASSPDRVRDGYTF	TGTGCCAGCAGCCCCGACAGGGTCAGGGATGGCTACACCTTC
-	14	TRBD1	TRBV30	TRBJ1-1	CAWSVLTGVTEAFF	TGTGCCTGGAGTGTATTGACAGGGGTCACTGAAGCTTTCTTT